The 21 T cell receptor beta chains below were found in one sample sequenced in a study of blood T cell repertoires in COVID-19. Profiled with immunoSEQ multiplex PCR; TCRdb holds only in-frame clones, not every one. This table holds 150,000 to 200,000 clones, about four fifths found once. Sequencing input: peripheral blood. The receptor source for this set is a man in his 70s with active or convalescent COVID-19.

This clone was counted only a few times. The chain carries TRBV5-8 and TRBJ2-1; D remains unclear. This CDR3 region has 13 residues. Trimming left V 0 bases short and J 12 bases short, with 13 bases between. CDR1 and CDR2 from the germline V gene are SGHTS and YDEGEE. In DNA form, the CDR3 reads TGTGCCAGCAGCTTGGGGCCGGGTATGGGGCAGTTCTTC. This translates into CASSLGPGMGQFF.

This clone came up a few times. The chain links TRBV5-6 to TRBJ2-1; 9 nucleotides align to TRBD2. J was trimmed by 0 bases and V by 5 bases; bases with no gene match: 6. There are 16 residues in the CDR3. Germline assignment: CDR1 SGHDT and CDR2 YYEEEE. The DNA for the CDR3 is TGTGCCAGCAGGTGGGGACTAGCTAGCTCCTACAATGAGCAGTTCTTC. Encoded protein: CASRWGLASSYNEQFF.

The V gene is TRBV7-2, the J gene TRBJ2-7; D not certain. Trimming pared 1 base from V and 5 bases from J, leaving 9 bases between. The CDR3 has 13 amino acids. The germline V gene encodes CDR1 SGHTA and CDR2 FQGNSA. CDR3 nucleotides: TGTGCCAGCAGCTTAGGCCAGGTGGACGAGCAGTACTTC. It specifies CASSLGQVDEQYF.

This chain connects TRBV4-1 to TRBJ1-1, with 7 bases fitting TRBD1. This CDR3 spans 16 amino acids. Germline values: CDR1 MGHRA, CDR2 YSYEKL. Trimming took 1 base from V and 8 from J; bases not matched to a gene: 13. The CDR3, as DNA: TGCGCCAGCAGCCAAGCAGGTACCCCAGGGGGAAGAGAAGCTTTCTTT. This codes for CASSQAGTPGGREAFF.

This chain joins TRBV18 and TRBJ1-1, with TRBD1 matching 7 bases. The trim removed 5 bases at V and 7 bases at J, leaving 7 bases unmatched. Germline CDR1 is KGHSH and CDR2 is LQKENI. The CDR3 totals 13 residues. The CDR3 region has the DNA TGTGCCAGCTCAGCAACCGGGACAGTTGAAGCTTTCTTT. It translates to CASSATGTVEAFF.

V and J are TRBV6-4 and TRBJ2-7; D is perhaps TRBD1 (6 bases). The CDR3 length is 16 residues. Germline V CDR1 and CDR2: MRHNA, SNTAGT. Trimming removed 2 bases at V and 0 bases at J, with 14 bases between. In DNA, the CDR3 is TGTGCCAGCAGTGACCCCGCAACAGGGTTCTCCTACGAGCAGTACTTC. Translated: CASSDPATGFSYEQYF.

This sequence joins TRBV10-2 and TRBJ1-1, with D unclear. The length of the CDR3 is 15 residues. CDR1 and CDR2 from the germline V gene are WSHSY and SAAADI. The germline V and J ends were trimmed by 0 bases and 1 base, with 9 bases remaining between them. The CDR3 here is CASSESDMANTEAFF. The CDR3 DNA sequence: TGCGCCAGCAGTGAGTCCGACATGGCGAACACTGAAGCTTTCTTT.

This clone was seen only a few times. The CDR3 loop reads CASSPMDFNYGYTF. CDR3 DNA: TGTGCCAGCAGCCCTATGGACTTTAACTATGGCTACACCTTC. This chain connects TRBV5-6 to TRBJ1-2; D remains unclear. Germline loops: CDR1 SGHDT, CDR2 YYEEEE. The CDR3 is 14 residues long. V lost 4 bases and J 1 base, leaving 11 bases between the germline ends. Combining the CDR3 with reference TRBV5-6 and TRBJ1-2 gives the whole variable domain DAGVTQSPTHLIKTRGQQVTLRCSPKSGHDTVSWYQQALGQGPQFIFQYYEEEERQRGNFPDRFSGHQFPNYSSELNVNALLLGDSALYLCASSPMDFNYGYTFGSGTRLTVV.

This chain connects TRBV30 to TRBJ1-2; no clear D gene. Trimming removed 4 bases at V and 6 bases at J, with 15 bases between. Germline V gives CDR1 GTSNPN, CDR2 SVGIG (reference sequence). This CDR3 has 13 residues. The CDR3 nucleotides read TGTGCCTGGAATGGCAGGTCCAAAAATGGCTACACCTTC. Its translation is CAWNGRSKNGYTF.

This clone turned up a few times. The rearrangement joins TRBV5-6 to TRBJ1-4, with a weak D call TRBD1 (5 bases). Germline V gene sequence: CDR1 SGHDT, CDR2 YYEEEE. V shed 2 bases and J shed 8 bases, with 13 bases lying between them. The CDR3 length is 14 residues. The CDR3 coding sequence is TGTGCCAGCAGCTTAATTCAGGGCGGCGAAAAACTGTTTTTT. Amino acids: CASSLIQGGEKLFF.

This clone was counted between two and nine times. The chain recombines TRBV11-3 with TRBJ2-3; D might be TRBD1 (5 bases). The CDR3 covers 16 residues. Germline lookup yields CDR1 SGHNT and CDR2 YENEEA. Trimming cost V 6 bases and J 5 bases, with 21 bases left between them. The CDR3 DNA follows: TGTGCCAGCAGAAAAACTAACCCCGAGCAGGGAGATACGCAGTATTTT. This encodes CASRKTNPEQGDTQYF.

V gene TRBV5-1 combines with J gene TRBJ1-2, with a tentative D call TRBD1 (5 bases). The CDR3 extends over 13 amino acids. CDR1 and CDR2 (germline): SGHRS, YFSETQ. V lost 4 bases and J lost 3, with 10 bases in between. Written as DNA, the CDR3 is TGCGCCAGCAGCCGGGACTCCTACTATGGCTACACCTTC. Residues: CASSRDSYYGYTF.

The V gene is TRBV30, the J gene TRBJ2-7, with unresolved D. Trimming cost V 1 base and J 4 bases, with 14 bases left between them. The CDR3 consists of 14 residues. The germline CDR1 and CDR2 sequences are GTSNPN and SVGIG (reference sequence). CDR3 nucleotides: TGTGCCTGGAGTGGTGTCAGGCGCCGATACGAGCAGTACTTC. Its protein is CAWSGVRRRYEQYF.

The chain couples TRBV29-1 to TRBJ1-2; D possibly corresponds to TRBD1 (5 bases). Germline V gives CDR1 SQVTM, CDR2 ANQGSEA. There are 11 residues in the CDR3. The V and J ends lost 5 bases and 6 bases respectively, with 10 bases between them. The CDR3 nucleotides read TGCAGCGTTCTGTGGGGGGATGGCTACACCTTC. Encoded protein: CSVLWGDGYTF.

The chain employs TRBV7-8 and TRBJ2-5; 12 bases fit TRBD2. The junction had 11 bases not matched to a gene; V was cut back by 5 bases and J by 4 bases. The CDR3 spans 17 residues. The V gene's germline CDR1 is SGHVS and CDR2 FQNEAQ. DNA of the CDR3: TGTGCCAGCAGCCACCCCACTAGCGGGGGGAAAGGAGAGACCCAGTACTTC. It is translated as CASSHPTSGGKGETQYF.

V usage is TRBV2 and J usage is TRBJ1-2; possible D gene TRBD1, 6 bases. The CDR3 is 14 residues long. Germline V CDR1 and CDR2: SNHLY, FYNNEI. V was shortened by 6 bases and J by 3 bases, with 14 bases between the two germline ends. The CDR3 sequence: CASSLQGSDYGYTF. The CDR3 DNA is TGTGCCAGCAGCCTTCAGGGGTCCGACTATGGCTACACCTTC. The full variable domain, rest sourced from reference TRBV2 and TRBJ1-2, is EPEVTQTPSHQVTQMGQEVILRCVPISNHLYFYWYRQILGQKVEFLVSFYNNEISEKSEIFDDQFSVERPDGSNFTLKIRSTKLEDSAMYFCASSLQGSDYGYTFGSGTRLTVV.

Here the CDR3 DNA reads TGCGCCAGCAGAAAACCAGGGTTTTATGAGCAGTTCTTC. Translated: CASRKPGFYEQFF. The chain has TRBV5-1 and TRBJ2-1, with D possibly being TRBD1 (5 bases). The V and J ends lost 5 bases and 8 bases respectively, with 14 bases between them. CDR3 length equals 13 residues. Germline loops: CDR1 SGHRS, CDR2 YFSETQ.

The J gene is TRBJ1-1, the V gene TRBV5-1; TRBD1 matches at 9 bases. Trimming took 4 bases from V and 1 from J; bases not matched to a gene: 8. This CDR3 comprises 16 residues. Germline V lookup: CDR1 SGHRS, CDR2 YFSETQ. CDR3 residues: CASSAGYRGRNTEAFF. CDR3 coding DNA: TGCGCCAGCAGCGCTGGGTACAGGGGGCGGAACACTGAAGCTTTCTTT.

With respect to this clone: One end of the junction fails to match germline, which may point to a read error. The V gene is TRBV5-6, the J gene TRBJ2-4, with 7 bases fitting TRBD2. The length of the CDR3 is 14 residues. Germline V CDR1 and CDR2: SGHDT, YYEEEE. The CDR3, as DNA: TGTGCCGGCAGCCCCTCCGGGACTACGAACATTCAGTACTTC. It codes for CAGSPSGTTNIQYF.

This clone showed up just a few times. V and J are TRBV30 and TRBJ1-2; 10 nucleotides match TRBD1. The J segment lost 0 bases and the V segment lost 8 bases, leaving 0 bases of the junction unmatched. Germline V lookup: CDR1 GTSNPN, CDR2 SVGIG (reference sequence). The CDR3 is made up of 12 amino acids. The CDR3 here is CAGTGANYGYTF. The DNA of the CDR3 is TGTGCCGGGACAGGGGCTAACTATGGCTACACCTTC.

The chain joins TRBV20-1 to TRBJ2-7, with 7 bases matching TRBD1. CDR3 length equals 17 residues. In germline, CDR1 is DFQATT, CDR2 SNEGSKA (reference sequence). V was pared by 3 bases and J by 0 bases, with 14 bases of the junction left unmatched. The CDR3 spells CSASQPGLDRTSYEQYF. The DNA for the CDR3 is TGCAGTGCTAGTCAACCGGGATTGGACAGGACCTCCTACGAGCAGTACTTC.